Listed here are 16 T cell receptor beta chains from one sample, sequenced in a study of T cell responses to AZD1222 COVID-19 vaccine. Data came from immunoSEQ multiplex PCR; TCRdb stores just in-frame clones and leaves some out. The sample carries around 200,000 clones, about 88% recorded once. The specimen comprised peripheral blood, sampled 28 days after the second AZD1222 dose. The receptors stem from an adult who received the AZD1222 COVID-19 vaccine.

The chain combines TRBV3-1 (or the pseudogene TRBV3-2) with TRBJ2-1; TRBD2 matches 10 bases. V lost 1 base to trimming and J lost 2 bases; unmatched junction nucleotides: 5. The CDR3 is 17 residues long. Germline CDR1 reads LGHDT; CDR2 reads YNNKEL (reference sequence). Here the CDR3 DNA reads TGTGCCAGCAGCCAAGGGGCTAGCGGGAGCGCCTACAATGAGCAGTTCTTC. This codes for CASSQGASGSAYNEQFF.

In regard to this clone: Other DNA sequences in this specimen translate into the identical CDR3. J is TRBJ1-5 and V is TRBV7-2; no clear D. Trimming removed 0 bases at V and 4 bases at J, with 10 bases between. Germline V gene sequence: CDR1 SGHTA, CDR2 FQGNSA. The CDR3 extends over 15 amino acids. This CDR3 reads CASSLAGGGNQPQHF. The CDR3 nucleotides read TGTGCCAGCAGCTTAGCGGGAGGCGGTAATCAGCCCCAGCATTTT.

The chain joins TRBV28 to TRBJ1-5; possible D gene TRBD1, 6 bases. Trimming took 11 bases from V and 2 from J, leaving 16 bases between them. The CDR3 sequence is 14 residues long. CDR1 MDHEN and CDR2 SYDVKM come from the germline V gene. CDR3 sequence (DNA): TGTGCCGCAGGTTTAGGGGGGGGCAATCAGCCCCAGCATTTT. It translates to CAAGLGGGNQPQHF.

The J gene is TRBJ2-1, the V gene TRBV7-8, with D possibly being TRBD1 or TRBD2 (5 bases each). Trimming left V 2 bases short and J 5 bases short, with 22 bases between. This CDR3 contains 18 residues. Germline V CDR1 and CDR2: SGHVS, FQNEAQ. As DNA, the CDR3 is TGTGCCAGCAGCTTACGGCAGGGAGTGTTGCTCCGGAACAATGAGCAGTTCTTC. Its protein product is CASSLRQGVLLRNNEQFF.

Note on this clone: Other DNA sequences in this sample translate to the same CDR3. V usage is TRBV24-1 and J usage is TRBJ2-7; 9 bases agree with TRBD1. The CDR3 is 15 residues long. CDR1 is KGHDR, CDR2 SFDVKD, per germline. J lost 3 bases, V lost 4 bases, and 6 bases had no gene match. This CDR3 reads CATSDPGQGSYEQYF. Here the CDR3 DNA reads TGTGCCACCAGTGACCCGGGACAGGGAAGCTACGAGCAGTACTTC.

This chain joins TRBV4-3 and TRBJ2-7; D is possibly TRBD1 (5 bases). Per germline, CDR1 LGHNA and CDR2 YSLEER. The CDR3 length is 15 residues. Trimming removed 3 bases at V and 0 bases at J, with 12 bases between. This CDR3 reads CASSQTFDSSYEQYF. The CDR3 DNA is TGCGCCAGCAGCCAGACGTTTGACAGCTCCTACGAGCAGTACTTC.

J is TRBJ2-5 and V is TRBV6-5; D may be TRBD1 (6 bases). CDR1 and CDR2 (germline): MNHEY, SVGAGI. The ends were cut back, 6 bases at V and 5 bases at J, with 16 bases in the middle. The CDR3 sequence is 14 residues long. This chain's CDR3 is CASRGAGARETQYF. CDR3 coding DNA: TGTGCCAGCAGAGGGGCAGGGGCGCGGGAGACCCAGTACTTC.

The chain joins TRBV2 to TRBJ2-7; D gene uncertain. This CDR3 spans 14 amino acids. V lost 2 bases, J lost 2 bases, and 10 bases lay in between. CDR1 and CDR2 from the germline V gene are SNHLY and FYNNEI. CDR3 sequence: CASSEPPGTYEQYF. Written as DNA, the CDR3 is TGTGCCAGCAGTGAACCCCCTGGTACCTACGAGCAGTACTTC.

The chain combines TRBV7-2 with TRBJ2-5, with 7 positions matching TRBD1. With V trimmed by 5 bases and J by 2 bases, 5 bases remained unmatched. The germline CDR1 and CDR2 sequences are SGHTA and FQGNSA. The CDR3 covers 14 residues. The CDR3 DNA follows: TGTGCCAGCAGCCAGGGACAGACGCAAGAGACCCAGTACTTC. This encodes CASSQGQTQETQYF. The variable domain in full, completed from reference TRBV7-2 and TRBJ2-5, reads GAGVSQSPSNKVTEKGKDVELRCDPISGHTALYWYRQSLGQGLEFLIYFQGNSAPDKSGLPSDRFSAERTGGSVSTLTIQRTQQEDSAVYLCASSQGQTQETQYFGPGTRLLVL.

V and J are TRBV5-1 and TRBJ2-1; 11 bases fit TRBD2. Trimming cost V 0 bases and J 7 bases; bases outside gene matches: 12. Germline V lookup: CDR1 SGHRS, CDR2 YFSETQ. The CDR3 is 18 residues long. The CDR3, as DNA: TGCGCCAGCAGCTTGGGGTGGTTAGCGGGAGGGCGGAAGAATGAGCAGTTCTTC. Protein product: CASSLGWLAGGRKNEQFF.

The chain has TRBV3-1 (or the pseudogene TRBV3-2) and TRBJ2-3, with D unresolved. The CDR3 loop spans 13 amino acids. Trimming removed 0 bases from V and 2 bases from J, with 3 bases in between. From germline, CDR1 is LGHDT and CDR2 YNNKEL (reference sequence). CDR3 in DNA: TGTGCCAGCAGCCAAGAATACACAGATACGCAGTATTTT. Its translation is CASSQEYTDTQYF.

This clone was found a few times. The chain combines TRBV5-6 with TRBJ2-1; 8 bases line up with TRBD1. The CDR3 is 15 amino acids. V lost 0 bases and J lost 10; bases outside the gene matches: 9. From germline, CDR1 is SGHDT and CDR2 YYEEEE. The CDR3 loop reads CASSLVTQGAVEQFF. The CDR3 bases are TGTGCCAGCAGCTTGGTCACCCAGGGGGCTGTGGAGCAGTTCTTC.

This clone has only one observation. The chain uses TRBV19 and TRBJ1-4; D unresolved. V was clipped by 4 bases and J by 7 bases, with 13 bases between them. Germline assignment: CDR1 LNHDA and CDR2 SQIVND (reference sequence). The CDR3 loop spans 14 amino acids. The CDR3 DNA reads TGTGCCAGTAGTAAAGACTGGAGTAGTGAAAAACTGTTTTTT. The encoded protein is CASSKDWSSEKLFF.

The rearrangement joins TRBV5-1 to TRBJ2-5; D may be TRBD2 (6 bases). V lost 2 bases to trimming and J lost 4 bases, with 15 bases between them. The CDR3 contains 15 residues. Germline V CDR1 and CDR2: SGHRS, YFSETQ. CDR3 nucleotides: TGCGCCAGCAGCTTTATCGAGGGAGCGGGAGAGACCCAGTACTTC. As protein: CASSFIEGAGETQYF.

The genes are TRBV5-4 and TRBJ2-2, with TRBD1 matching 7 bases. Unmatched junction bases numbered 5, after V lost 4 bases and J lost 5 bases. The length of the CDR3 is 14 residues. From germline, CDR1 is SGHNT and CDR2 YYREEE (reference sequence). The CDR3 spells CASSLPQGTGELFF. CDR3 coding DNA: TGTGCCAGCAGCCTCCCACAGGGGACCGGGGAGCTGTTTTTT. The entire variable domain, with the rest obtained from reference TRBV5-4 and TRBJ2-2, is as follows: ETGVTQSPTHLIKTRGQQVTLRCSSQSGHNTVSWYQQALGQGPQFIFQYYREEENGRGNFPPRFSGLQFPNYSSELNVNALELDDSALYLCASSLPQGTGELFFGEGSRLTVL.

This chain connects TRBV12-5 to TRBJ2-2; 9 nucleotides match TRBD1. The CDR3 spans 15 residues. Trimming cost V 6 bases and J 2 bases; bases outside gene matches: 4. CDR1 and CDR2 from the germline V gene are LGHNT and FRNRAP. In DNA form, the CDR3 reads TGTGCTAGTGGCTCGGGACAGGGAAACACCGGGGAGCTGTTTTTT. Encoded protein: CASGSGQGNTGELFF.